Listed below are T cell receptor beta chains from one sample, sequenced in a study of T cell responses to AZD1222 COVID-19 vaccine. Sequencing used immunoSEQ multiplex PCR; TCRdb keeps in-frame clones, though not all of them. Counted here are more than 85,000 clones, around nine tenths occurring once; the ten biggest clones make up 15% to 20%. Sequenced material: peripheral blood, taken 28 days after the second AZD1222 dose. These receptor sequences come from an adult who received the AZD1222 COVID-19 vaccine. The CDR3 runs from the conserved cysteine through the conserved F or W. D genes are given only for firm matches. The listing skips clone size in some rows; elsewhere it reads once, few, many or a size class.

TRBV5-6	TRBJ2-1	NA	TRBD2	CASSAGLAGVGSYNEQFF	TGTGCCAGCAGCGCGGGACTAGCGGGTGTCGGCTCCTACAATGAGCAGTTCTTC
TRBV21-1	TRBJ1-6	few	NA	CASSPRRDSNNSPLHF	TGTGCCAGCAGCCCCCGTAGGGACAGCAATAATTCACCCCTCCACTTT
TRBV6-5	TRBJ1-5	NA	TRBD1	CASSQVRGRNQPQHF	TGTGCCAGCAGCCAGGTTAGGGGGCGCAATCAGCCCCAGCATTTT
TRBV27	TRBJ2-2	NA	TRBD1	CASSPMTGVPGELFF	TGTGCCAGCAGTCCGATGACAGGGGTCCCCGGGGAGCTGTTTTTT
TRBV5-1	TRBJ2-3	NA	TRBD2	CASSLEGGPGTDTQYF	TGCGCCAGCAGCTTAGAGGGAGGGCCCGGCACAGATACGCAGTATTTT
TRBV7-9	TRBJ1-3	NA	NA	CASSPGKFSGNTIYF	TGTGCCAGCAGCCCTGGAAAGTTCTCTGGAAACACCATATATTTT
TRBV6-1	TRBJ2-2	NA	NA	CASSEARGRTGELFF	TGTGCCAGCAGTGAAGCTCGCGGGCGCACCGGGGAGCTGTTTTTT
TRBV5-4	TRBJ1-6	NA	TRBD1	CASSLAGGVQDSPLHF	TGTGCCAGCAGCTTGGCAGGGGGTGTACAGGATTCACCCCTCCACTTT
TRBV2	TRBJ1-6	NA	NA	CASSVSGPRNNSPLHF	TGTGCCAGCAGTGTGAGTGGACCTCGCAATAATTCACCCCTCCACTTT
TRBV30	TRBJ1-4	few	NA	CAWSPHVYNEKLFF	TGTGCCTGGAGTCCCCACGTCTATAATGAAAAACTGTTTTTT
TRBV10-3	TRBJ2-3	NA	TRBD2	CAISRTSGRQATDTQYF	TGTGCCATCAGTAGGACTAGCGGGAGACAAGCCACAGATACGCAGTATTTT
TRBV18	TRBJ1-1	NA	NA	CASSPLGMRTEAFF	TGTGCCAGCTCACCACTGGGTATGCGCACTGAAGCTTTCTTT
TRBV13	TRBJ2-5	NA	NA	CASSLFLGELQETQYF	TGTGCCAGCAGCTTATTTTTGGGTGAGCTCCAAGAGACCCAGTACTTC
TRBV6-1	TRBJ1-2	NA	NA	CASSAGDGALGYGYTF	TGTGCCAGCAGTGCAGGGGACGGCGCATTGGGCTATGGCTACACCTTC
TRBV18	TRBJ2-5	NA	NA	CASSPPGIQETQYF	TGTGCCAGCTCACCACCAGGGATACAAGAGACCCAGTACTTC
TRBV6-5	TRBJ1-2	NA	NA	CASRGTVYGYTF	TGTGCCAGCAGGGGGACGGTCTATGGCTACACCTTC
TRBV7-8	TRBJ1-1	NA	NA	CASSFVNTEAFF	TGTGCCAGCAGCTTCGTCAACACTGAAGCTTTCTTT
TRBV7-6	TRBJ1-1	few	NA	CASSLGGGGLSTEAFF	TGTGCCAGCAGCTTAGGAGGGGGGGGGCTAAGCACTGAAGCTTTCTTT
TRBV28	TRBJ2-7	NA	TRBD1	CASSLPGGAFGEQYF	TGTGCCAGCAGCCTTCCAGGGGGCGCATTTGGCGAGCAGTACTTC
TRBV18	TRBJ1-3	NA	NA	CASSPQLDSGNTIYF	TGTGCCAGCTCACCACAGCTGGACTCTGGAAACACCATATATTTT
TRBV4-2	TRBJ2-1	NA	TRBD1	CASSQDALQGDMQFF	TGTGCCAGCAGCCAAGATGCGTTGCAGGGGGACATGCAGTTCTTC
TRBV7-3	TRBJ2-1	NA	TRBD2	CASSVAGGRSEQFF	TGTGCCAGCAGCGTAGCGGGAGGGCGCAGTGAGCAGTTCTTC
TRBV9	TRBJ1-3	NA	NA	CASSGNGNTIYF	TGTGCCAGCAGCGGAAATGGAAACACCATATATTTT
TRBV5-1	TRBJ1-2	NA	TRBD1	CASSRDGQGANYGYTF	TGCGCCAGCAGCCGAGATGGACAGGGAGCTAACTATGGCTACACCTTC
TRBV11-2	TRBJ2-3	NA	NA	CASSLVQASTDTQYF	TGTGCCAGCAGCTTAGTACAAGCGAGCACAGATACGCAGTATTTT
TRBV13	TRBJ2-1	NA	NA	CASSLDTVYNEQFF	TGTGCCAGCAGCTTAGATACGGTCTACAATGAGCAGTTCTTC
TRBV7-9	TRBJ2-1	NA	TRBD2	CASRHGTSGDYNEQFF	TGTGCCAGCAGACACGGGACTAGCGGGGACTACAATGAGCAGTTCTTC
TRBV11-3	TRBJ1-1	NA	TRBD1	CASSRHGQGTEAFF	TGTGCCAGCAGCCGACACGGACAGGGCACTGAAGCTTTCTTT
TRBV29-1	TRBJ2-1	NA	TRBD1	CSVDRDRGYNEQFF	TGCAGCGTTGATCGGGACAGGGGCTACAATGAGCAGTTCTTC
TRBV30	TRBJ2-7	NA	NA	CAGDEKHSYEQYF	TGTGCCGGGGATGAGAAGCACTCCTACGAGCAGTACTTC
TRBV9	TRBJ1-4	NA	NA	CASSPGGHNNEKLFF	TGTGCCAGCAGCCCCGGGGGGCACAATAATGAAAAACTGTTTTTT
TRBV4-1	TRBJ2-1	NA	NA	CASSLRYVDRRYNEQFF	TGCGCCAGCAGCCTCCGATATGTGGACCGGAGGTACAATGAGCAGTTCTTC
TRBV4-1	TRBJ1-2	NA	NA	CASSQDRGRSFGYTF	TGCGCCAGCAGCCAAGATAGAGGCCGGTCCTTCGGCTACACCTTC
TRBV30	TRBJ2-7	NA	TRBD2	CAWSVSGGHEQYF	TGTGCCTGGAGTGTATCGGGAGGCCACGAGCAGTACTTC
TRBV24-1	TRBJ2-7	NA	NA	CATSDPDRNEQYF	TGTGCCACCAGTGACCCGGACAGAAACGAGCAGTACTTC
TRBV5-1	TRBJ2-2	NA	TRBD2	CASSPRLAGGSAGELFF	TGCGCCAGCAGCCCCCGACTAGCGGGAGGTAGCGCCGGGGAGCTGTTTTTT
TRBV2	TRBJ1-3	NA	NA	CASSPLNSGNTIYF	TGTGCCAGCAGTCCACTTAACTCTGGAAACACCATATATTTT
TRBV2	TRBJ1-1	NA	NA	CASSEMENTEAFF	TGTGCCAGCAGTGAAATGGAGAACACTGAAGCTTTCTTT
TRBV27	TRBJ2-3	NA	TRBD2	CASSFTVAGGNTDTQYF	TGTGCCAGCAGCTTCACGGTAGCGGGAGGGAACACAGATACGCAGTATTTT
TRBV27	TRBJ1-1	NA	TRBD1	CASSSRDRENTEAFF	TGTGCCAGCAGTTCCCGGGACAGGGAGAACACTGAAGCTTTCTTT
TRBV28	TRBJ1-5	NA	NA	CASSPSGQPQHF	TGTGCCAGCAGTCCCTCCGGTCAGCCCCAGCATTTT
TRBV6-5	TRBJ1-2	NA	NA	CASRKEGRHYGYTF	TGTGCCAGCAGGAAGGAGGGCCGACACTATGGCTACACCTTC